The T cell receptor beta chain described here comes from a study of Ad26.COV2.S vaccination and SARS-CoV-2 variants. Across the whole study: Into the muscle, Ad26.COV2.S was dosed once or twice, 56 days apart.

Per germline, CDR1 KGHDR and CDR2 SFDVKD. The trim removed 6 bases at V and 2 bases at J, leaving 10 bases unmatched. CDR3 length: 16 amino acids. Treatment meaning: roughly 20 received Ad26.COV2.S at low or high dose, single or two shots; 5 received placebo; per-sample allocation not given. The samples were gathered on day 63 after the first injection of vaccine or placebo. It was Wuhan-strain SARS-CoV-2 spike that the Ad26 vaccine vector expressed. For this clone: As yet, its antigen is unknown.

Points from the study as a whole: An underestimation of total T cell responses may have resulted from the TCR breadth and depth analyses.

The assay was immunoSEQ multiplex PCR, and TCRdb's table has in-frame clones only and misses some. Of approximately 240,000 clones listed, 88% were seen once; the top ten hold about 11%. The sequenced sample was peripheral blood, obtained in a trial of Ad26.COV2.S vaccine versus placebo. This chain joins TRBV24-1 and TRBJ2-3, with TRBD2 matching 7 bases. The source of this sequence is a person aged 18-65 years who received the Ad26.COV2.S COVID-19 vaccine or a placebo. The CDR3 sequence: CATSYGGRVPTDTQYF. The CDR3 coding sequence is TGTGCCACCAGTTACGGAGGGAGGGTCCCCACAGATACGCAGTATTTT.